This TCR beta chain was recovered during a study of blood T cell repertoires in COVID-19. The CDR3 runs to 13 residues. Trimming took 4 bases from V and 4 from J; bases not matched to a gene: 2. Looked up from germline, CDR1 is SGHRS and CDR2 is YFSETQ. The protocol was immunoSEQ multiplex PCR, while the TCRdb copy is restricted to in-frame clones and leaves out a portion. Here the sample spans 250,000 to 400,000 clones, approximately 88% being singletons. The clonotype was recovered from a young woman with COVID-19, enrolled during active disease. The rearrangement links TRBV5-1 to TRBJ2-5, with TRBD1 matching over 9 bases. The material sequenced was peripheral blood. The CDR3 sequence is CASSTGQGETQYF. As DNA, the CDR3 is TGCGCCAGCAGCACGGGACAGGGAGAGACCCAGTACTTC.